The 23 T cell receptor beta chains given below trace back to one sample, sequenced in a study of tumour-infiltrating T cells in Burkitt lymphoma. The repertoire was sequenced with immunoSEQ multiplex PCR; TCRdb's copy has only in-frame clones and lacks some. The data hold over 1,000 clones, with roughly 12% observed a single time. The sequencing sample was made of tumor tissue. Source of these receptors: a human donor with Burkitt lymphoma.

This clone has only a few counts. The chain carries TRBV15 and TRBJ1-5; 9 bases align to TRBD1. Germline CDR1 LNHNV, CDR2 YYDKDF (reference sequence). V lost 1 base and J lost 4; bases outside the gene matches: 8. The CDR3 runs 17 residues. The CDR3 is CATSRGDRARRNQPQHF. The CDR3 nucleotides are TGTGCCACCAGCAGAGGGGACAGGGCACGACGGAATCAGCCCCAGCATTTT.

This chain joins TRBV6-1 and TRBJ2-5, with D uncertain. The V end lost 4 bases, the J end lost 1 base, and 10 bases lay between the germline ends. CDR1 and CDR2 from the germline V gene are MNHNS and SASEGT. The CDR3 contains 14 residues. CDR3 in DNA: TGTGCCAGCAGTGTCCTCGGCCCCCAAGAGACCCAGTACTTC. Encoded protein: CASSVLGPQETQYF.

The V and J genes are TRBV6-4 and TRBJ2-5; 7 bases agree with TRBD1. J lost 2 bases, V lost 9 bases, and 6 bases had no gene match. CDR3 length equals 13 residues. CDR1 is MRHNA and CDR2 is SNTAGT in the germline V gene. CDR3 sequence reads: CAREDREQETQYF. Here the CDR3 DNA reads TGTGCCAGAGAAGACAGGGAGCAAGAGACCCAGTACTTC.

Regarding this clone: Germline and junction disagree at one end, which may indicate a read error. The rearrangement joins TRBV5-1 to TRBJ2-5; D is unresolved. The CDR3 has 13 amino acids. The germline gives CDR1 SGHRS, CDR2 YFSETQ. The CDR3 DNA reads as TGCACCAGCAGCTTTATCGGCTCTGGGACCCAGTACTTC. The encoded protein is CTSSFIGSGTQYF. Using reference TRBV5-1 and TRBJ2-5 for the parts outside the CDR3, the full variable domain is KAGVTQTPRYLIKTRGQQVTLSCSPISGHRSVSWYQQTPGQGLQFLFEYFSETQRNKGNFPGRFSGRQFSNSRSEMNVSTLELGDSALYLCTSSFIGSGTQYFGPGTRLLVL.

The chain couples TRBV19 to TRBJ1-1; D is possibly TRBD1 (5 bases). CDR3 length: 15 residues. Looked up from germline, CDR1 is LNHDA and CDR2 is SQIVND (reference sequence). Trimming stripped 2 bases from V and 0 bases from J, with 10 bases between. Here the CDR3 DNA reads TGTGCCAGTAGTATAACCGGGACGGTGAACACTGAAGCTTTCTTT. This codes for CASSITGTVNTEAFF.

J is TRBJ1-3 and V is TRBV4-3, with unresolved D. Trimming left V 0 bases short and J 0 bases short, with 6 bases between. CDR1 is LGHNA, CDR2 YSLEER, per germline. The CDR3 spans 15 residues. CDR3 DNA sequence: TGCGCCAGCAGCCAAGATAGGTTCTCTGGAAACACCATATATTTT. It codes for CASSQDRFSGNTIYF.

J is TRBJ2-1 and V is TRBV13; 8 bases are shared with TRBD1. Germline CDR1 PRHDT, CDR2 FYEKMQ (reference sequence). The V and J ends lost 3 bases and 9 bases, in that order; junction bases with no gene match: 7. The CDR3 is 14 amino acids. The CDR3 nucleotides read TGTGCCAGCAGCTTTAGTAGACAGGGGACTGAGCAGTTCTTC. This sequence encodes CASSFSRQGTEQFF.

In this sample, this clone turned up a few times. CDR3 nucleotides: TGCGCCAGCAGCTTGGCAGGAACTGAGAACACTGAAGCTTTCTTT. It encodes CASSLAGTENTEAFF. The chain couples TRBV5-1 to TRBJ1-1; D unresolved. V lost 0 bases and J 1 base, leaving 10 bases between the germline ends. Looked up from germline, CDR1 is SGHRS and CDR2 is YFSETQ. CDR3 length equals 15 residues.

This chain links TRBV2 with TRBJ2-1; 8 positions match TRBD1. This CDR3 is 13 amino acids long. The junction had 5 bases not matched to a gene; V was cut back by 7 bases and J by 6 bases. The germline CDR1 and CDR2 sequences are SNHLY and FYNNEI. CDR3 sequence reads: CASIGQGLNEQFF. The DNA for the CDR3 is TGTGCCAGCATCGGACAGGGTCTCAATGAGCAGTTCTTC.

The V gene is TRBV12-5, the J gene TRBJ2-5, with 9 nucleotides matching TRBD1. In germline, CDR1 is LGHNT, CDR2 FRNRAP. This CDR3 is 15 amino acids long. V was clipped by 6 bases and J by 4 bases; unmatched bases: 9. The CDR3: CASGRDREVVETQYF. In nucleotides, the CDR3 is TGTGCTAGTGGGAGGGACAGGGAGGTAGTAGAGACCCAGTACTTC.

The sample holds a few counts of this clone. The V call is TRBV12-5, the J call TRBJ1-5; TRBD1 is a possible D gene (6 bases). The CDR3 spans 13 residues. Trimming removed 7 bases from V and 9 bases from J, with 16 bases in between. The V gene's germline CDR1 is LGHNT and CDR2 FRNRAP. The DNA of the CDR3 is TGTGCTAGTGCCGGGCAGGGGTTGGGGCCCCAGCATTTT. Protein: CASAGQGLGPQHF.

Only a few counts were recorded for this clone. The chain uses TRBV5-1 and TRBJ2-3; D may be TRBD2 (5 bases). The CDR3 runs to 14 residues. Trimming shortened V by 4 bases and J by 4 bases, and 13 bases separated the two germline ends. The germline gives CDR1 SGHRS, CDR2 YFSETQ. The CDR3 bases are TGCGCCAGCAGCCCCTGGATTAGCGCAGATACGCAGTATTTT. Residues: CASSPWISADTQYF.

As for this clone: One end of the junction varies from germline; a read error may be responsible. V usage is TRBV4-2 and J usage is TRBJ1-1; D possibly corresponds to TRBD1 (6 bases). In germline, CDR1 is LGHNA, CDR2 YNFKEQ. This CDR3 comprises 16 residues. For the CDR3, the DNA is TGTGCCAGCAGCCCCATACTCGAGGGGGGGAACATTGAAGCTTTCTTT. The encoded protein is CASSPILEGGNIEAFF.

The chain recombines TRBV19 with TRBJ2-2; D remains ambiguous. CDR1 and CDR2 (germline): LNHDA, SQIVND (reference sequence). The CDR3 is made up of 14 amino acids. Trimming cost V 3 bases and J 6 bases, with 11 bases left between them. CDR3 loop: CASSIFGAAGELFF. In nucleotides, the CDR3 is TGTGCCAGTAGTATCTTTGGAGCCGCCGGGGAGCTGTTTTTT.

This rearrangement joins TRBV6-5 to TRBJ2-7; no clear D gene. Germline V CDR1 and CDR2: MNHEY, SVGAGI. There are 13 residues in the CDR3. The V end was cut by 0 bases, the J end by 3 bases, with 6 bases between. CDR3 nucleotides: TGTGCCAGCAGTTACTCGGGCAGCTACGAGCAGTACTTC. Amino acid sequence: CASSYSGSYEQYF.

This CDR3 reads CASRSGQTVDNEQFF. Here the CDR3 DNA reads TGTGCCAGCAGGTCCGGACAAACAGTAGACAATGAGCAGTTCTTC. The V and J genes are TRBV5-4 and TRBJ2-1, with D possibly being TRBD1 (5 bases). The CDR3 has 15 amino acids. CDR1 is SGHNT and CDR2 is YYREEE in the germline V gene (reference sequence). Trimming took 5 bases from V and 5 from J, leaving 17 bases between them.

This clone was picked up a small number of times. The chain uses TRBV10-3 and TRBJ2-1, with D unclear. Per germline, CDR1 ENHRY and CDR2 SYGVKD. The V and J ends lost 2 bases and 3 bases respectively, with 11 bases between them. The CDR3 is 15 amino acids. The CDR3 reads CAISEIGSIYNEQFF. The CDR3 nucleotides are TGTGCCATCAGTGAGATCGGTTCGATCTACAATGAGCAGTTCTTC.

This clone is large (0.1 to 1%) by share. The chain couples TRBV9 to TRBJ1-1; D is unclear. The CDR3 loop spans 13 amino acids. Germline CDR1 is SGDLS and CDR2 is YYNGEE. Trimming pared 2 bases from V and 0 bases from J, leaving 5 bases between. For the CDR3, the DNA is TGTGCCAGCAGCGTGGCACTGAACACTGAAGCTTTCTTT. It specifies CASSVALNTEAFF.

This clone ranks as large. The V and J genes are TRBV4-3 and TRBJ1-1; possibly TRBD1 for D (6 bases). The CDR3 covers 14 residues. Trimming cost V 0 bases and J 5 bases, with 10 bases left between them. The germline CDR1 and CDR2 sequences are LGHNA and YSLEER. The CDR3 reads CASSQDRGWTEAFF. The DNA of the CDR3 is TGCGCCAGCAGCCAAGACAGGGGATGGACTGAAGCTTTCTTT.

V gene TRBV6-5 combines with J gene TRBJ2-1; D not certain. Between the trimmed V and J ends, which lost 8 bases and 4 bases, there was a span of 15 bases. The CDR3 totals 14 residues. Germline CDR1 MNHEY, CDR2 SVGAGI. CDR3 bases: TGTGCCAGCGGATACAGCCTGACGTACAATGAGCAGTTCTTC. It yields the protein CASGYSLTYNEQFF.

This clone was picked up a small number of times. The chain links TRBV19 to TRBJ2-3, with D perhaps being TRBD1 or TRBD2 (5 bases each). Trimming shortened V by 6 bases and J by 4 bases, and 14 bases separated the two germline ends. CDR1 and CDR2 from the germline V gene are LNHDA and SQIVND (reference sequence). This CDR3 has 14 residues. The CDR3 region is CASSVSGDADTQYF. CDR3 nucleotide sequence: TGTGCCAGTAGCGTATCCGGGGACGCAGATACGCAGTATTTT.

With regard to this clone: Being one base from a much bigger clone, this may be a read error. The chain combines TRBV7-9 with TRBJ2-3; TRBD2 agrees at 13 bases. CDR3 length: 16 residues. Per germline, CDR1 SEHNR and CDR2 FQNEAQ (reference sequence). V gave up 5 bases and J gave up 5 bases; unmatched junction bases: 7. The CDR3 loop is CASSLTSGRTLDTQYF. The CDR3 region has the DNA TGTGCCAGCAGCCTGACTAGCGGGAGGACATTAGATACGCAGTATTTT.

This clone was detected only a few times. This chain connects TRBV9 to TRBJ2-1, with D perhaps assigned TRBD1 or TRBD2 (5 bases each). CDR3 length: 13 residues. Germline-derived CDR1 and CDR2 are SGDLS and YYNGEE. V was clipped by 2 bases and J by 8 bases, with 11 bases between them. CDR3 in amino acids: CASSVWGNDEQFF. The CDR3 DNA reads as TGTGCCAGCAGCGTTTGGGGGAATGATGAGCAGTTCTTC.